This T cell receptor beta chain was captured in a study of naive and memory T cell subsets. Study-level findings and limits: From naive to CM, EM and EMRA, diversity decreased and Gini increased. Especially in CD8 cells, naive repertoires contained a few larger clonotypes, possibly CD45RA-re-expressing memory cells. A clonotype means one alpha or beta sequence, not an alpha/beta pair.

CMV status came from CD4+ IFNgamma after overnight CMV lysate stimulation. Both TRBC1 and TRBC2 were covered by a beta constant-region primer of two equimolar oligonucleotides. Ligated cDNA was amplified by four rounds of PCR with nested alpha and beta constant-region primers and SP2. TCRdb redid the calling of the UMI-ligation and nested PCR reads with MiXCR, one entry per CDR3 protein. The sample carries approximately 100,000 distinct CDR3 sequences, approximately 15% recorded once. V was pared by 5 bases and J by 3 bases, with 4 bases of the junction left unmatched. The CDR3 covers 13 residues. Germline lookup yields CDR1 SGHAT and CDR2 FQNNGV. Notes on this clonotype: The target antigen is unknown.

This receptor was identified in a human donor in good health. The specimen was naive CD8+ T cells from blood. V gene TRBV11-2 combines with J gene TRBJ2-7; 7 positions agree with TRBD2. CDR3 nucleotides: TGTGCCAGCAGCATTGGACTAGTCTACGAGCAGTACTTC. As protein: CASSIGLVYEQYF.